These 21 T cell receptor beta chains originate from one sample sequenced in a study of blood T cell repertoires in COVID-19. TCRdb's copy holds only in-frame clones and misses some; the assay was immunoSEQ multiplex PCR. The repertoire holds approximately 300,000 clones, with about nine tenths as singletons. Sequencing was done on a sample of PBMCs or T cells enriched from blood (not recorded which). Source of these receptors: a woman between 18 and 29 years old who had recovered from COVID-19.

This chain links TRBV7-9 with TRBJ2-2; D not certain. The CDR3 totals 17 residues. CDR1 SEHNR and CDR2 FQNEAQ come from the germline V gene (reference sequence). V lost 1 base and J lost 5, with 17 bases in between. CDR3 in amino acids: CASSLVGSMFGTGELFF. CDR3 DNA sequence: TGTGCCAGCAGCTTAGTCGGCTCCATGTTCGGGACCGGGGAGCTGTTTTTT.

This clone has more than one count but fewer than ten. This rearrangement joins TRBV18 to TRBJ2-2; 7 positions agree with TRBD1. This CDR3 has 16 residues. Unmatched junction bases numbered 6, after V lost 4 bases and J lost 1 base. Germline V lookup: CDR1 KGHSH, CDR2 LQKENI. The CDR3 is CASSQIGTVNTGELFF. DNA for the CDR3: TGTGCCAGCTCACAAATCGGGACAGTGAACACCGGGGAGCTGTTTTTT.

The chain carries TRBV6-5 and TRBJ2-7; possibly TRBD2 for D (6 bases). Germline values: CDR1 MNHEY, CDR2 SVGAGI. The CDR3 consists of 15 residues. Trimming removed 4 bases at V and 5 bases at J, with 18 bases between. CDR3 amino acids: CASSSSGSQTHEQYF. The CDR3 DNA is TGTGCCAGCAGTTCCTCCGGGAGTCAGACCCACGAGCAGTACTTC.

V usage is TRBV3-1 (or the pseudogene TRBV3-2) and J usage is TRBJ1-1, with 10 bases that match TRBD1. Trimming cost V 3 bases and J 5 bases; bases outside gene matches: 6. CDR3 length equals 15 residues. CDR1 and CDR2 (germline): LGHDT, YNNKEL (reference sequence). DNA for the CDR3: TGTGCCAGCAGCCAGAATCCGGGACAGGGGACTGAAGCTTTCTTT. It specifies CASSQNPGQGTEAFF.

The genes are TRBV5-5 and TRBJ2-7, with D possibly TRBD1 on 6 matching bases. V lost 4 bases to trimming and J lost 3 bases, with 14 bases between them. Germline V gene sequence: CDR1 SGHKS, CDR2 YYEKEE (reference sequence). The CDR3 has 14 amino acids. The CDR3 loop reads CASSPPTGSYEQYF. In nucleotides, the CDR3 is TGTGCCAGCAGCCCCCCAACAGGGAGCTACGAGCAGTACTTC.

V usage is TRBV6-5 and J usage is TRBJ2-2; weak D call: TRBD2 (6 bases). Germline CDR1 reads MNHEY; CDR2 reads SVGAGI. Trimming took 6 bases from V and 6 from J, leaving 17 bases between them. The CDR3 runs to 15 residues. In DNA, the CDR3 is TGTGCCAGCAGACCGGGACTCGGGTTCGCCGGGGAGCTGTTTTTT. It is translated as CASRPGLGFAGELFF.

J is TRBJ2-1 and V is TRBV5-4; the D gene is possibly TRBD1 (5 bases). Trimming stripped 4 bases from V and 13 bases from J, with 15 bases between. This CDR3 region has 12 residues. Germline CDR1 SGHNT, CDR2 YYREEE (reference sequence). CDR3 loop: CASSLPRGRQFF. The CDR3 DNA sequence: TGTGCCAGCAGCCTTCCTAGGGGCCGTCAGTTCTTC.

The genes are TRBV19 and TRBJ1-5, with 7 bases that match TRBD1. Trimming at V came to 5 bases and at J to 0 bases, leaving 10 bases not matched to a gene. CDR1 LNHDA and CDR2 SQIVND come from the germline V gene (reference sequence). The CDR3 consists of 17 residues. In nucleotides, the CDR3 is TGTGCCAGTAGTCGAACTTCAGGGGGTCGTAGCAATCAGCCCCAGCATTTT. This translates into CASSRTSGGRSNQPQHF.

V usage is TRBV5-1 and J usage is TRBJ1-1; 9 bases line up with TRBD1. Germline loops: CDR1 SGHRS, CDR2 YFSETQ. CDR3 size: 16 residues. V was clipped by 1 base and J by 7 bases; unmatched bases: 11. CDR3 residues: CASSLRPGQGVGEAFF. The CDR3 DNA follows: TGCGCCAGCAGCTTGAGGCCGGGACAGGGCGTAGGTGAAGCTTTCTTT.

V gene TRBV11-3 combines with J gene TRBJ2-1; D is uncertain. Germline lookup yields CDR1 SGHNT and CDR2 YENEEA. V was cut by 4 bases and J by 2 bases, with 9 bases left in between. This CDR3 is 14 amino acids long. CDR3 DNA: TGTGCCAGCAGCTCCTATCAACCCTACAATGAGCAGTTCTTC. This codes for CASSSYQPYNEQFF.

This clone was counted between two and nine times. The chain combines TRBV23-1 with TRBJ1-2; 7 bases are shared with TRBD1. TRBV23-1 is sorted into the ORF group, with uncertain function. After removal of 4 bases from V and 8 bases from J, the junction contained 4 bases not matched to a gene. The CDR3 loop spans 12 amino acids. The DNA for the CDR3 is TGCGCCAGCAGTCCTACAGGGGAAGGCTACACCTTC. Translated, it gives CASSPTGEGYTF.

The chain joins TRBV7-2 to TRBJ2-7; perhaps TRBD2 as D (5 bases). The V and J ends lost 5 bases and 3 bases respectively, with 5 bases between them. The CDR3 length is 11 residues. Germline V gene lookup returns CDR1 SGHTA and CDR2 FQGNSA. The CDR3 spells CASSRDYEQYF. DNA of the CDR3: TGTGCCAGCAGCCGGGACTACGAGCAGTACTTC.

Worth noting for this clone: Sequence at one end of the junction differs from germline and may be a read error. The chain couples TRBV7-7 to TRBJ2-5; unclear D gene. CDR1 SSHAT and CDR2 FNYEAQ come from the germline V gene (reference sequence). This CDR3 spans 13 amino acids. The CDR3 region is CASSSGPQATQYF. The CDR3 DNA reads TGTGCCAGCAGCTCTGGGCCTCAAGCGACCCAGTACTTC. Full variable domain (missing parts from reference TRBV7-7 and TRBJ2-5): GAGVSQSPRYKVTKRGQDVTLRCDPISSHATLYWYQQALGQGPEFLTYFNYEAQPDKSGLPSDRFSAERPEGSISTLTIQRTEQRDSAMYRCASSSGPQATQYFGPGTRLLVL.

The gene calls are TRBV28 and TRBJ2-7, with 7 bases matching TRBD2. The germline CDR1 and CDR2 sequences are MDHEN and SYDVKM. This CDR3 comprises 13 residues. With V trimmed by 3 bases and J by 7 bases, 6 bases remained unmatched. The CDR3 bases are TGTGCCAGCAGTTTTGCAAACGGGAGGGAGCAGTACTTC. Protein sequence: CASSFANGREQYF.

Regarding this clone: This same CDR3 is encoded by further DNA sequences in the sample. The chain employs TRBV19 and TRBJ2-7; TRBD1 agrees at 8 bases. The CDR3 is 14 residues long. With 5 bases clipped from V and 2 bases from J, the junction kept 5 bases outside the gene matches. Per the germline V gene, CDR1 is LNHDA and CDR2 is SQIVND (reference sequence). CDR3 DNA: TGTGCCAGTAGTTTGGGGACAGGAGCCTACGAGCAGTACTTC. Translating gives CASSLGTGAYEQYF.

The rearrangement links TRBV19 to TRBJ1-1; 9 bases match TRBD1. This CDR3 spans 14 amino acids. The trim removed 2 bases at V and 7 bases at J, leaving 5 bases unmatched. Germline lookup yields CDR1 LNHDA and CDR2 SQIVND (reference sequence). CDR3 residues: CASSINRGQGEAFF. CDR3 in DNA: TGTGCCAGTAGTATAAACAGGGGGCAAGGTGAAGCTTTCTTT.

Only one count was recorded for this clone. CDR3 nucleotides: TGCAGTGCTAGAGATAGGAGGACCCAGTACTTC. Its translation: CSARDRRTQYF. The chain uses TRBV20-1 and TRBJ2-5, with no clear D. The CDR3 length is 11 residues. The germline CDR1 and CDR2 sequences are DFQATT and SNEGSKA (reference sequence). V was clipped by 0 bases and J by 7 bases, with 6 bases between them.

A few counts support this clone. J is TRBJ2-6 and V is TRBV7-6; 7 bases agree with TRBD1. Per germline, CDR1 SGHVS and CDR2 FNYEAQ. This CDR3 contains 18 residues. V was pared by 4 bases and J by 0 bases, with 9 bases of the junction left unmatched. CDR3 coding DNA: TGTGCCAGCAGCTCACCGGGACAGCTGTCCTCTGGGGCCAACGTCCTGACTTTC. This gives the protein CASSSPGQLSSGANVLTF.

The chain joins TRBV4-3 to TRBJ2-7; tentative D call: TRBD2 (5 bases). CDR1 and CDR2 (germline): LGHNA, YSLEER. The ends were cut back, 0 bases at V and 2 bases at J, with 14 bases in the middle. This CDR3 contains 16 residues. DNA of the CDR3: TGCGCCAGCAGCCAAGATGGTGGGGTCGGGACCTACGAGCAGTACTTC. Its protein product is CASSQDGGVGTYEQYF.

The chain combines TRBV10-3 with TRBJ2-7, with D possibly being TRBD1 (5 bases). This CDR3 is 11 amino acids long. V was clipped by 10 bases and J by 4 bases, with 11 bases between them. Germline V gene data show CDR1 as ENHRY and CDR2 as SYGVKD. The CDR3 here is CATLDSYEQYF. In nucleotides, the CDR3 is TGTGCCACCCTCGACAGTTACGAGCAGTACTTC.

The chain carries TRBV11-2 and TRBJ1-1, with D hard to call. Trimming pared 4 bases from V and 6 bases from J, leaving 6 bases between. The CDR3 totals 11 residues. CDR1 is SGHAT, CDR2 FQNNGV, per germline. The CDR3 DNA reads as TGTGCCAGCAGCTCCTATTCTGAAGCTTTCTTT. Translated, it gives CASSSYSEAFF.